This T cell receptor (beta chain) was found in a study of monozygotic twins with cystic fibrosis. Study information: Libraries were built from around 3 micrograms of fragmented DNA using approximately 15 PCR cycles.

Overall study findings and caveats: V usage most resembled the co-twin in 13 of 16 pairs. Low clonality (median approximately 0.0095) suggested a mostly naive repertoire. Nucleotide-identical clonotype sharing was significantly higher within monozygotic CF twin pairs than between unrelated CF individuals.

Data came from immunoSEQ multiplex PCR; TCRdb stores just in-frame clones and leaves some out. The sample lists around 30,000 clones, just over 95% occurring once. Details on this clone: What it binds is unknown.

The sequenced sample was blood. The TCR originated in a girl aged 2-10 years with cystic fibrosis.

In DNA, the CDR3 is TGTGCCAGCAGCTTTTATTCGAATTACAATGAGCAGTTCTTC. Its protein product is CASSFYSNYNEQFF. V gene TRBV7-9 combines with J gene TRBJ2-1; D remains ambiguous. V lost 3 bases, J lost 4 bases, and 10 bases lay in between. There are 14 residues in the CDR3. Per the germline V gene, CDR1 is SEHNR and CDR2 is FQNEAQ (reference sequence).